This T cell receptor beta chain was sequenced for a study of cytomegalovirus exposure and HLA in healthy donors. Study background: Earlier findings included roughly 120 million unique TCR beta sequences obtained from about 180 million T cells.

General study points: It has been reported that TCR beta sequences accurately predicted the HLA-A and HLA-B alleles of most subjects.

Concerning this clone itself: Its antigen is currently unknown.

The primer mix had 60 Vbeta and 13 Jbeta primers. TCRdb keeps only in-frame clones here, not all; method: immunoSEQ multiplex PCR. Seen here are approximately 190,000 clones, more than 65% observed once, and the top ten hold about 3%. Sequenced: PBMCs. This TCR came from a man aged 40-50 years in good health and CMV-seropositive.

CDR3 in amino acids: CASSRGTGWSTDTQYF. DNA of the CDR3: TGCGCCAGCAGCAGGGGGACAGGGTGGAGCACAGATACGCAGTATTTT. This chain uses TRBV5-1 with TRBJ2-3, with 9 bases matching TRBD1. The CDR3 runs 16 residues. J gave up 0 bases and V 4 bases, and 6 bases lay outside the gene matches. Germline V gene sequence: CDR1 SGHRS, CDR2 YFSETQ. Full variable domain (rest looked up from reference TRBV5-1 and TRBJ2-3): KAGVTQTPRYLIKTRGQQVTLSCSPISGHRSVSWYQQTPGQGLQFLFEYFSETQRNKGNFPGRFSGRQFSNSRSEMNVSTLELGDSALYLCASSRGTGWSTDTQYFGPGTRLTVL.